This T cell receptor (beta chain) was found in a study of human T cells and chemical hapten exposure. Comments on this clonotype: Its antigen remains unidentified.

Unique molecular identifiers were linked by the library to individual cDNA molecules. In TCRdb, the RACE reads were re-called with MiXCR into one record per CDR3 protein. This table holds approximately 320,000 distinct CDR3 sequences, roughly 6% found once. Stated time point: pre-sensitization, week 0. Treatment in this sample: therapeutic diphenylcyclopropenone sensitization with weekly scalp DPC. Study-wide points: With regard to DPC sensitization, TCRs above 1 in 1000 frequency did not change.

This CDR3 is 16 amino acids long. The germline gives CDR1 LNHDA, CDR2 SQIVND (reference sequence). Trimming removed 6 bases from V and 5 bases from J, with 19 bases in between. This TCR was sampled from a woman aged 18-29 years with alopecia areata. Some clones in this sample may be carry-over from other donors' samples. The specimen was whole blood, collected in connection with sensitization to the hapten diphenylcyclopropenone (DPC). The chain is built from TRBV19 and TRBJ1-4; D might be TRBD1 (6 bases). The CDR3 sequence is CASSPTRGQGNEKLFF. CDR3 nucleotide sequence: TGTGCCAGTAGCCCCACCCGGGGACAAGGCAATGAAAAACTGTTTTTT.